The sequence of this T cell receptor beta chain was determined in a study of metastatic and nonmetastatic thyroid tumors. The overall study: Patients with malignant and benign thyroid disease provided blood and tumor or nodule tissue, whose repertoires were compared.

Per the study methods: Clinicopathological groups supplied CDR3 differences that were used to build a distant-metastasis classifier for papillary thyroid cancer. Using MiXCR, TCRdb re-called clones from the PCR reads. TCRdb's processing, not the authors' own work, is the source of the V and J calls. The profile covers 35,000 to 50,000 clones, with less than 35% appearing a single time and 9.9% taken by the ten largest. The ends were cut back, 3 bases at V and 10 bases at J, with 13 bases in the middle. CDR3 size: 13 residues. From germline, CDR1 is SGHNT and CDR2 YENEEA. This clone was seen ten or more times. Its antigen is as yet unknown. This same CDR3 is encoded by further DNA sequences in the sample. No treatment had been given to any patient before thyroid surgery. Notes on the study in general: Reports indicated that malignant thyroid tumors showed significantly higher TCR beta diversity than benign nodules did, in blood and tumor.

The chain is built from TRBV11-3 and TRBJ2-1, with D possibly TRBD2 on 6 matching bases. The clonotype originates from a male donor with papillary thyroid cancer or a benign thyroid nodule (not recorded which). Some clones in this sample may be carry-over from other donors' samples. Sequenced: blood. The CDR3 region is CASSFDSGREQFF. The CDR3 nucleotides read TGTGCCAGCAGCTTCGATAGCGGTCGAGAGCAGTTCTTC.